The present entry profiles one TCR beta chain with its context. Its matching antigen is unknown. For the second PCR, which ran for roughly 7 to 11 cycles, a sample-barcoded 5' primer and a J-beta primer mix were used. TCRdb redid the calling of the 5' RACE reads with MiXCR, one entry per CDR3 protein. The sample lists around 500,000 distinct CDR3 sequences, roughly 48% seen once, with under 30% in the top ten. This CDR3 has 17 residues. This sample stems from a study of blood T cells in healthy people across ages. Background on the study: Per two T cells, about one barcoded beta molecule was captured through template switching.

Collection of around 9.3 milliliters of peripheral blood was performed for each donor. Study-level results: Bulk PBMC profiling left naive and antigen-experienced comparisons inconclusive. TCR beta diversity, measured per million T cells, fell in a roughly linear way with age.

Sequenced sample: blood. The chain combines TRBV21-1 with TRBJ1-4; the table names TRBD1, a call not compared with the DNA. TRBV21-1 is marked as a pseudogene. The receptor's source is a man at least 80 years old in good health. CDR3 amino acids: CASSKFSMTGANEKLFF. The CDR3 DNA is TGTGCCAGCAGCAAATTCAGTATGACAGGGGCTAATGAAAAACTGTTTTTT.